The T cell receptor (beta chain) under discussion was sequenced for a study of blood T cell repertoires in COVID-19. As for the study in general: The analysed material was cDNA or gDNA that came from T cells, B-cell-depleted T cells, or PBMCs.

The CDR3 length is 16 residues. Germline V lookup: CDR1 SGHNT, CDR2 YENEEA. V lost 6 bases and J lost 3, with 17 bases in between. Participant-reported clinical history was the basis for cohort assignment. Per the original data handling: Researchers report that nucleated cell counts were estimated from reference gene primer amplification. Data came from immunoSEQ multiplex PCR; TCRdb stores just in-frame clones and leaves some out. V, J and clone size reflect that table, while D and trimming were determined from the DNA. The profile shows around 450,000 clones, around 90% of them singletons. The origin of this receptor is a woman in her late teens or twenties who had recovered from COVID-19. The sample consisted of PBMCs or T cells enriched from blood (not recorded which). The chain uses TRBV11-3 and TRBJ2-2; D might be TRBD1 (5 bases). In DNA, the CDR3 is TGTGCCAGCAGTTCCCGCCCGACAGATTACACCGGGGAGCTGTTTTTT. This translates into CASSSRPTDYTGELFF.